This TCR beta chain was captured in a study of neoadjuvant anti-PD-1 for oral cavity cancer. The CDR3 runs 16 residues. CDR1 MGHRA and CDR2 YSYEKL come from the germline V gene. The junction had 8 bases not matched to a gene; V was cut back by 5 bases and J by 1 base. Assay used: immunoSEQ multiplex PCR; TCRdb lists only in-frame clones, some missing. The sample has over 11,000 clones, approximately 70% seen once. Documented time point: after neoadjuvant nivolumab, at surgical resection. The specimen was PBMCs, collected after nivolumab (anti-PD-1) treatment. This TCR derives from a person between 40 and 85 years old with oral cavity squamous cell carcinoma. V is TRBV4-1 and J is TRBJ2-1, with 7 bases fitting TRBD2. CDR3 sequence reads: CASSDQSSGSYNEQFF. CDR3 DNA: TGCGCCAGCAGCGATCAGTCTAGCGGTTCCTACAATGAGCAGTTCTTC.